This T cell receptor beta chain was observed in a study of blood T cell repertoires in COVID-19. Study overall: T cells, B-cell-depleted T cells, or PBMCs supplied cDNA or gDNA.

Original handling: Reference gene primer amplification gave nucleated cell count estimates. Sequenced by immunoSEQ multiplex PCR; TCRdb stores in-frame clones only, minus some. V and J calls plus clone size are reproduced from that table; the DNA served to infer D and trimming. The data show under 550,000 clones, over 85% seen once. Germline assignment: CDR1 SGHTA and CDR2 FQGNSA. Trimming removed 5 bases from V and 4 bases from J; junction bases left unmatched: 7. This CDR3 is 14 amino acids long. The sample was peripheral blood. This sequence originates from a man aged 18 to 29 with COVID-19, enrolled during active disease. The rearrangement links TRBV7-2 to TRBJ1-1; 7 nucleotides align to TRBD1. In DNA form, the CDR3 reads TGTGCCAGCAGCAAAAGTCCAGGGGGCACTGAAGCTTTCTTT. It codes for CASSKSPGGTEAFF.